Below, 12 T cell receptor beta chains from the same sample are listed, as sequenced in a study of coeliac disease. Generated by immunoSEQ multiplex PCR, the TCRdb table keeps only in-frame clones and is missing some. The table includes 5,000 or so clones, around three quarters detected once. The sequencing input was lymphocytes from the gut lamina propria. These receptors were obtained from a man younger than 30 with celiac disease on a gluten-free diet.

V and J are TRBV7-2 and TRBJ1-3; tentatively, D is TRBD1 (6 bases). Trimming removed 5 bases at V and 3 bases at J, with 17 bases between. The CDR3 consists of 16 residues. Germline CDR1 is SGHTA and CDR2 is FQGNSA. The CDR3 DNA reads as TGTGCCAGCAGCACTCCAATGGGGGCGGGTGGAAACACCATATATTTT. The encoded protein is CASSTPMGAGGNTIYF.

The chain recombines TRBV6-4 with TRBJ1-1; 10 nucleotides agree with TRBD1. Germline lookup yields CDR1 MRHNA and CDR2 SNTAGT. The CDR3 has 14 amino acids. Trimming took 6 bases from V and 2 from J; bases not matched to a gene: 3. The CDR3 loop is CASSRDRGNTEAFF. The DNA for the CDR3 is TGTGCCAGCAGCCGGGACAGGGGCAACACTGAAGCTTTCTTT.

The rearrangement uses TRBV5-1 and TRBJ1-1; D not resolved. Per germline, CDR1 SGHRS and CDR2 YFSETQ. This CDR3 is 11 amino acids long. The germline V and J ends were trimmed by 0 bases and 10 bases, with 7 bases remaining between them. The CDR3 nucleotides are TGCGCCAGCAGCTTGGCCGGTCGAGCTTTCTTT. This gives the protein CASSLAGRAFF.

The J gene is TRBJ1-3, the V gene TRBV18; 8 bases map to TRBD1. The CDR3 loop spans 14 amino acids. CDR1 and CDR2 (germline): KGHSH, LQKENI. J lost 3 bases, V lost 3 bases, and 1 base had no gene match. CDR3 sequence reads: CASSPDRGGNTIYF. CDR3 DNA sequence: TGTGCCAGCTCACCCGACAGGGGTGGAAACACCATATATTTT.

The chain uses TRBV7-2 and TRBJ2-1; TRBD2 aligns across 7 bases. V shed 3 bases, J shed 5 bases, and the junction held 4 bases outside the gene matches. Germline V gives CDR1 SGHTA, CDR2 FQGNSA. The CDR3 extends over 14 amino acids. This CDR3 reads CASSFRGVNNEQFF. CDR3 DNA: TGTGCCAGCAGCTTCCGGGGGGTCAACAATGAGCAGTTCTTC.

The chain joins TRBV5-4 to TRBJ2-1; 8 positions agree with TRBD1. The ends lost 4 bases at V and 0 bases at J; junction bases unmatched: 3. Germline CDR1 SGHNT, CDR2 YYREEE (reference sequence). The CDR3 is 15 amino acids. CDR3 coding DNA: TGTGCCAGCAGCCTCGACAGGGGCTCCTACAATGAGCAGTTCTTC. Protein: CASSLDRGSYNEQFF.

The rearrangement uses TRBV7-2 and TRBJ2-1; 9 bases align to TRBD1. Per the germline V gene, CDR1 is SGHTA and CDR2 is FQGNSA. J was trimmed by 6 bases and V by 1 base; bases with no gene match: 7. The length of the CDR3 is 16 residues. In nucleotides, the CDR3 is TGTGCCAGCAGCTTAGGCCCCGGGACAGGGAGCAATGAGCAGTTCTTC. Translation gives CASSLGPGTGSNEQFF.

This clone was found once. V gene TRBV19 combines with J gene TRBJ2-7; the match to TRBD1 covers 7 bases. Trimming at V came to 4 bases and at J to 2 bases, leaving 8 bases not matched to a gene. This CDR3 comprises 15 residues. CDR1 is LNHDA, CDR2 SQIVND, per germline (reference sequence). The chain's CDR3 is CASSTARQGTYEQYF. The CDR3 bases are TGTGCCAGTAGTACCGCCCGACAGGGTACCTACGAGCAGTACTTC. Filled out from reference TRBV19 and TRBJ2-7, the complete variable domain reads DGGITQSPKYLFRKEGQNVTLSCEQNLNHDAMYWYRQDPGQGLRLIYYSQIVNDFQKGDIAEGYSVSREKKESFPLTVTSAQKNPTAFYLCASSTARQGTYEQYFGPGTRLTVT.

With respect to this clone: The same CDR3 also results from other DNA sequences found in this sample. The rearrangement links TRBV14 to TRBJ1-4, with TRBD1 identical over 7 bases. The CDR3 extends over 15 amino acids. V shed 2 bases and J 2 bases; nucleotides not matched to a gene: 2. Germline CDR1 and CDR2: SGHDN and FVKESK. CDR3 in amino acids: CASSQPGQTNEKLFF. In DNA, the CDR3 is TGTGCCAGCAGCCAACCGGGACAGACTAATGAAAAACTGTTTTTT.

The V call is TRBV11-3, the J call TRBJ2-7, with TRBD1 matching over 7 bases. The CDR3 covers 15 residues. Germline values: CDR1 SGHNT, CDR2 YENEEA. The V segment lost 5 bases and the J segment 0 bases; nucleotides outside the gene matches: 7. CDR3 in DNA: TGTGCCAGCAGCCCCGGGACAGCACACTCCTACGAGCAGTACTTC. It codes for CASSPGTAHSYEQYF.

The chain links TRBV27 to TRBJ2-5, with 9 bases matching TRBD2. CDR1 is MNHEY, CDR2 SMNVEV, per germline (reference sequence). This CDR3 has 15 amino acids. V dropped 6 bases and J dropped 9; count of bases not matched to a gene: 14. CDR3 sequence (DNA): TGTGCCAGCAGCTTGGTAGCGGGGGCCGCCGGGGCCCAGTACTTC. Its translation: CASSLVAGAAGAQYF.

J is TRBJ1-3 and V is TRBV14; no clear D gene. The CDR3 spans 15 residues. Germline CDR1 is SGHDN and CDR2 is FVKESK. V was trimmed by 5 bases and J by 0 bases, leaving 11 bases between them. The CDR3 DNA reads TGTGCCAGCAGCATTACTGGAGGCTCTGGAAACACCATATATTTT. Translation gives CASSITGGSGNTIYF.